This TCR beta chain was identified during a study of T cell responses to AZD1222 COVID-19 vaccine. TCRdb's copy holds only in-frame clones and misses some; the assay was immunoSEQ multiplex PCR. The sample carries around 140,000 clones, over 75% recorded once. Germline CDR1 and CDR2: MNHEY and SVGAGI. The length of the CDR3 is 14 residues. V lost 1 base to trimming and J lost 1 base, with 7 bases between them. Only a few counts were recorded for this clone. This sequence originates from an adult in good health. The material was peripheral blood, obtained on day 0 of AZD1222 vaccination. V is TRBV6-5 and J is TRBJ1-1; no reliable D call. This CDR3 reads CASSYYNGNTEAFF. In DNA, the CDR3 is TGTGCCAGCAGTTACTACAACGGGAACACTGAAGCTTTCTTT.